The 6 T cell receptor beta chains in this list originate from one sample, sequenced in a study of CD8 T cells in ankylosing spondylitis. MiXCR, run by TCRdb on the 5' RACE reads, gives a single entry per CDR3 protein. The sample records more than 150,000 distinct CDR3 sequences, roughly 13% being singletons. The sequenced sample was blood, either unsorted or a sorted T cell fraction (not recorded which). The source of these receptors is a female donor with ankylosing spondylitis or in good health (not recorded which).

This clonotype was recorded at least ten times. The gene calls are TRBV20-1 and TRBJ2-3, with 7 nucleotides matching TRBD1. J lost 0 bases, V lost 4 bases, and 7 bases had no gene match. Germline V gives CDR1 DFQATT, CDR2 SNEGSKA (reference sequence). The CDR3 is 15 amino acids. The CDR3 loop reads CSAISPGQSTDTQYF. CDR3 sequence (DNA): TGCAGTGCTATCTCCCCGGGACAGAGCACAGATACGCAGTATTTT.

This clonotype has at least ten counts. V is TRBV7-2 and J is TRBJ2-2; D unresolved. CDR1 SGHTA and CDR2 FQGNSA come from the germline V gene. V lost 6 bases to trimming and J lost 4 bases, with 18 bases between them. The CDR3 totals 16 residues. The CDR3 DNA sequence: TGTGCCAGCAGGTCCCCGGGCGAAAGATTCACCGGGGAGCTGTTTTTT. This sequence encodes CASRSPGERFTGELFF.

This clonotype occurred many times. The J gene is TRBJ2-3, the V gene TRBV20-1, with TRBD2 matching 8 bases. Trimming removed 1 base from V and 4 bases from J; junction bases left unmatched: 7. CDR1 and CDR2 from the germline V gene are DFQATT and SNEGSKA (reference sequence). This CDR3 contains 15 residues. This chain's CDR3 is CSARASGSAADTQYF. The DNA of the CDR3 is TGCAGTGCTAGAGCCAGCGGGAGCGCCGCAGATACGCAGTATTTT.

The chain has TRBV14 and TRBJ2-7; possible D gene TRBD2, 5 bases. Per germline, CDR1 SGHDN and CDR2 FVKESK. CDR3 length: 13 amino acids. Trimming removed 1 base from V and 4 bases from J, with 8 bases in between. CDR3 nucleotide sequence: TGTGCCAGCAGCCAAGGACCGGGATACGAGCAGTACTTC. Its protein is CASSQGPGYEQYF.

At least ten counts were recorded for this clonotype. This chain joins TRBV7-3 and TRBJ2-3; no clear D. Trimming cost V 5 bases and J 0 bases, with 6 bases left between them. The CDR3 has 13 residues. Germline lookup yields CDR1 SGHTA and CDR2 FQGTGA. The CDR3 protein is CASSSTSTDTQYF. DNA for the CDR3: TGTGCCAGCAGCAGTACTAGCACAGATACGCAGTATTTT.

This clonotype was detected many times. The CDR3 is CATSRVLLAIRNEQFF. In DNA, the CDR3 is TGTGCCACCAGCAGAGTTCTCCTAGCAATCCGGAATGAGCAGTTCTTC. The genes are TRBV15 and TRBJ2-1; a possible D gene is TRBD2 (5 bases). The CDR3 is 16 residues long. V lost 1 base, J lost 7 bases, and 17 bases lay in between. Germline loops: CDR1 LNHNV, CDR2 YYDKDF (reference sequence). The whole variable domain, remainder taken from reference TRBV15 and TRBJ2-1, is DAMVIQNPRYQVTQFGKPVTLSCSQTLNHNVMYWYQQKSSQAPKLLFHYYDKDFNNEADTPDNFQSRRPNTSFCFLDIRSPGLGDTAMYLCATSRVLLAIRNEQFFGPGTRLTVL.